This record concerns one T cell receptor beta chain sequence. Its cognate antigen has yet to be identified. No base qualities exist here, and no much larger clone lies one base off it. TCRbeta CDR3 regions were amplified from genomic DNA using the immunoSEQ Assay, a bias-controlled multiplex PCR. In the source study's methods: The number of nucleated cells in each sample was estimated by amplification of reference gene primers within the assay. Sequence reads were collapsed and filtered to measure the absolute abundance of every unique TCRbeta CDR3 rearrangement. For each sample, productive Simpson clonality was calculated as the square root of Simpson's diversity index over productive rearrangements. The table was pulled from immuneACCESS by TCRdb, which kept in-frame rearrangements only. Such tables lose some clones; where checked, under half of the loss comes from unresolved V genes, and the rest has no known cause. D and trimming come from the DNA, and the V and J calls and clone size come from that table. The sample table contains a few hundred thousand clones; only one count was recorded for over 75% of them. The ten biggest clones cover around 7.8% of the sample.

The sample originates from a study of blood T cell repertoires in COVID-19 (dated by TCRdb to 2018 to 2021). In the study overall: Samples from collaborators originated in the United States, Italy and Spain and spanned both the acute and convalescent phases of COVID-19. The material from the prospective study consisted of cDNA or gDNA derived from T cells, B-cell-depleted T cells, or PBMCs. Deeply sampled blood TCRbeta repertoires from subjects exposed to, actively infected with, or recovered from COVID-19 were included in the dataset. The repertoires were released in a freely available public database intended as a resource for research on the immune response to SARS-CoV-2. Samples were obtained from the ongoing ImmuneRACE study (first 160 participants) and from 1,254 subjects provided by 6 global collaborators. The sample metadata nearly always contained a de-identified subject ID, COVID-19 status, age in years and sex. Where HLA class I and class II types were available, the types were taken from metadata supplied by the sample provider, not from assay-based typing. Points the paper makes about the study in general: How much clinical and demographic metadata was included differed by source and by participant, and the metadata was provided uncurated.

V loses 10 bases, J loses 0 bases, and the germline ends lie 12 bases apart. The CDR3 sequence holds 14 residues, the cysteine and phenylalanine included. Only the CDR3 DNA stays, 42 bases, in frame from base 1. As encoded in the germline V gene (reference sequence), CDR1 is SEHNR while CDR2 is FQNEAQ. Samples from volunteer blood donors who had recovered from COVID-19 were contributed by a second Seattle source. Collaborating institutions collected whole blood in K2EDTA tubes following their own protocols. For TCRbeta analysis, collaborators shipped samples in one of three forms: frozen whole blood, isolated PBMCs, or DNA extracted from either of those sample types.

The clonotype originates from a woman between 50 and 59 years old who had recovered from COVID-19. The chain links TRBV7-9 with TRBJ2-2, with a weak D call of TRBD2 (6 bases match). The material sequenced was peripheral blood. The sequence in DNA is TGTGCCACGGGGGTAGCGACGAACACCGGGGAGCTGTTTTTT. It translates as CATGVATNTGELFF.